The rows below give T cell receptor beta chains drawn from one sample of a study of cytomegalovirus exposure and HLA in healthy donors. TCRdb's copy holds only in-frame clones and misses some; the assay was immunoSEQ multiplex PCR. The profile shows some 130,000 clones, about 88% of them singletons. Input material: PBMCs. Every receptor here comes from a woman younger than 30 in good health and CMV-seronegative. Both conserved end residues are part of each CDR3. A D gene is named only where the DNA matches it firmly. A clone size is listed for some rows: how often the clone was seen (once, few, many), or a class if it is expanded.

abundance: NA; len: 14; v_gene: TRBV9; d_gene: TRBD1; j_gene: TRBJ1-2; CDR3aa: CASSAGQGWYGYTF; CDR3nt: TGTGCCAGCAGCGCGGGACAGGGTTGGTATGGCTACACCTTC
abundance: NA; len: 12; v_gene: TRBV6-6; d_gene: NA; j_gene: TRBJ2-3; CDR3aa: CASTEYTDTQYF; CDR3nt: TGTGCCAGCACAGAATACACAGATACGCAGTATTTT
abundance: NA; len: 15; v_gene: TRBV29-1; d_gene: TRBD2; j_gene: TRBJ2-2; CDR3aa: CSGATSGGNTGELFF; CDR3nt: TGCAGCGGGGCGACTAGCGGGGGGAACACCGGGGAGCTGTTTTTT
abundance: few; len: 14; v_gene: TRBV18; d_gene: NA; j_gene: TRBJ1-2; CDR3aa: CASLPAGTNYGYTF; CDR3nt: TGTGCCAGCTTACCGGCAGGGACAAACTATGGCTACACCTTC
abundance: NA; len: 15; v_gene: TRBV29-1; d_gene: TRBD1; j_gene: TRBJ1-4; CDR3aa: CSARVDRGGGEKLFF; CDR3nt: TGCAGCGCCCGAGTGGACAGGGGCGGTGGTGAAAAACTGTTTTTT
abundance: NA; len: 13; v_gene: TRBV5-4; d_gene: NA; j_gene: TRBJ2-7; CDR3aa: CASSLDKLYEQYF; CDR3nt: TGTGCCAGCAGCTTGGATAAACTCTACGAGCAGTACTTC
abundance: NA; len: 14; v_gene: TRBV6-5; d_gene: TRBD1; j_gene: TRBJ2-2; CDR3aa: CATLGQPNTGELFF; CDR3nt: TGTGCCACCCTGGGACAGCCAAACACCGGGGAGCTGTTTTTT
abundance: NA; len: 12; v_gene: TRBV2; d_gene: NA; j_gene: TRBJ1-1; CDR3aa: CASRLGVSEAFF; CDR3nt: TGTGCCAGCAGACTGGGAGTGAGTGAAGCTTTCTTT
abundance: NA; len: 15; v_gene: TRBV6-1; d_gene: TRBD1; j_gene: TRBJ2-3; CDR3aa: CASSVDRGQTDTQYF; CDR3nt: TGTGCCAGCAGTGTGGACAGGGGGCAAACAGATACGCAGTATTTT
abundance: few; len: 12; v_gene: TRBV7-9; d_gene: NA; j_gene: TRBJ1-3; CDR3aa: CAKEGSGNTIYF; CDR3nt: TGTGCCAAGGAGGGCTCTGGAAACACCATATATTTT
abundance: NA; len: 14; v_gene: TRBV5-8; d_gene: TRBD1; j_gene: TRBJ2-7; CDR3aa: CASSPRDRVHEQYF; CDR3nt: TGTGCCAGCAGCCCCCGGGACAGGGTACACGAGCAGTACTTC
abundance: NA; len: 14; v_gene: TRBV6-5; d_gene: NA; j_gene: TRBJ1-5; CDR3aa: CASSYGGGNQPQHF; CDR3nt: TGTGCCAGCAGTTACGGGGGGGGCAATCAGCCCCAGCATTTT
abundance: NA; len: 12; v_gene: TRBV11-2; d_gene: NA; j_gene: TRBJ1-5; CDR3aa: CASSPGYEPQHF; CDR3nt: TGTGCCAGCAGCCCCGGTTATGAGCCCCAGCATTTT
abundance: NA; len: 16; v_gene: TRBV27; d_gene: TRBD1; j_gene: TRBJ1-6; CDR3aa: CASSFIWDSRNSPLHF; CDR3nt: TGTGCCAGCAGTTTCATTTGGGACAGCCGAAATTCACCCCTCCACTTT
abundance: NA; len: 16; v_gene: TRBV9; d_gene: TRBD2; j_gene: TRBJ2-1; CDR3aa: CASSPPGLAGVHEQFF; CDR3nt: TGTGCCAGCAGTCCACCGGGACTAGCGGGGGTCCATGAGCAGTTCTTC
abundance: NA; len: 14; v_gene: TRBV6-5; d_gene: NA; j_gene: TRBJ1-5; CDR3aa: CATQLEFSNQPQHF; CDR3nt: TGTGCCACCCAACTGGAGTTTAGCAATCAGCCCCAGCATTTT
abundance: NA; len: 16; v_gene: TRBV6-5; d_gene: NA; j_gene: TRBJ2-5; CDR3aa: CASSYALGQLQETQYF; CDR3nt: TGTGCCAGCAGTTACGCCTTAGGACAGCTCCAAGAGACCCAGTACTTC
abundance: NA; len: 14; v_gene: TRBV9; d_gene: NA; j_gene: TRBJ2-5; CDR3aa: CASSVGTVRETQYF; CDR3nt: TGTGCCAGCAGCGTAGGTACCGTGCGGGAGACCCAGTACTTC
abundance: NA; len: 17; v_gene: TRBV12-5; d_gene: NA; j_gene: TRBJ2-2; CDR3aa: CASGFRTEGTNTGELFF; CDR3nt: TGTGCTAGTGGTTTCCGGACAGAAGGTACTAACACCGGGGAGCTGTTTTTT
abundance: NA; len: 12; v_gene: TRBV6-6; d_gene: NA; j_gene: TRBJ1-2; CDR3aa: CASESGDGGYTF; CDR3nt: TGTGCCAGCGAATCGGGGGATGGAGGCTACACCTTC
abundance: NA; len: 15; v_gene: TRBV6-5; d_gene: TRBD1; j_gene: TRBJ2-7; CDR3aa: CASSLTGTGLTDQYF; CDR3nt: TGTGCCAGCAGTCTTACCGGGACAGGGCTGACGGATCAGTACTTC
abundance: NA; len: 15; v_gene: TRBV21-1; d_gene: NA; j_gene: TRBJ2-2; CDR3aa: CASSMLGGGTGELFF; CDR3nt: TGTGCCAGCAGCATGTTAGGGGGCGGCACCGGGGAGCTGTTTTTT
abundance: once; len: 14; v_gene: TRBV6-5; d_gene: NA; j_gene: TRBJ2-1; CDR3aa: CASSYAGTYNEQFF; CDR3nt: TGTGCCAGCAGTTACGCGGGTACCTACAATGAGCAGTTCTTC
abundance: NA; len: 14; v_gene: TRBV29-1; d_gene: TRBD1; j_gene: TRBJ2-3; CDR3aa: CSVESRDRTDTQYF; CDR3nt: TGCAGCGTTGAATCTCGGGACAGAACAGATACGCAGTATTTT
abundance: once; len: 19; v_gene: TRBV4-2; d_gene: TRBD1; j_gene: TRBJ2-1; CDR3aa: CASSRRSATGGTTYNEQFF; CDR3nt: TGTGCCAGCAGCCGGCGAAGCGCTACAGGGGGCACCACCTACAATGAGCAGTTCTTC
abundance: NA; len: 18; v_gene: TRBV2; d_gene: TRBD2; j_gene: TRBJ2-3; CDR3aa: CASIQRLAGAGGADTQYF; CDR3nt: TGTGCCAGCATTCAGCGACTAGCGGGGGCCGGGGGGGCAGATACGCAGTATTTT
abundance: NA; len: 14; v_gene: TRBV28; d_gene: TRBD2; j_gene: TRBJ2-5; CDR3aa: CASRAAGPVETQYF; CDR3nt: TGTGCCAGCAGGGCAGCGGGGCCGGTCGAGACCCAGTACTTC
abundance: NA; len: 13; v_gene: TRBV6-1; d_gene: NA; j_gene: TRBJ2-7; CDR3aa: CASSEGDIYEQYF; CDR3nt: TGTGCCAGCAGTGAGGGGGACATCTACGAGCAGTACTTC
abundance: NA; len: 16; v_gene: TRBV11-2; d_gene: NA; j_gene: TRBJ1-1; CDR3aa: CASSLVTQRAVAEAFF; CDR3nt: TGTGCCAGCAGCTTAGTTACCCAGAGGGCCGTGGCTGAAGCTTTCTTT
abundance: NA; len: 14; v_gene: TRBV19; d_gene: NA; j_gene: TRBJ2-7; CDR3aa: CASSMRSASYEQYF; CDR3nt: TGTGCCAGTAGTATGAGATCGGCTAGCTACGAGCAGTACTTC
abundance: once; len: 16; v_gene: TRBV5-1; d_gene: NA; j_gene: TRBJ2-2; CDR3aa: CASSLVAGDNTGELFF; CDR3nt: TGCGCCAGCAGCTTGGTGGCAGGGGATAACACCGGGGAGCTGTTTTTT
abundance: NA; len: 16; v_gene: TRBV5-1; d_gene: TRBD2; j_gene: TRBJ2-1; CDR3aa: CASSPGTSSFDNEQFF; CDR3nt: TGCGCCAGCAGCCCCGGGACTAGCTCATTCGACAATGAGCAGTTCTTC
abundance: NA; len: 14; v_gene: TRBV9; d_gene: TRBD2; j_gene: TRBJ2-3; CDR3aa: CASSVAGGPDTQYF; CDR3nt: TGTGCCAGCAGCGTAGCGGGGGGGCCAGATACGCAGTATTTT
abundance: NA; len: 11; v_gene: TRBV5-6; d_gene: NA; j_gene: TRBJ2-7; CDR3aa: CASTLLGEQYF; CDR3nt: TGTGCCAGCACCCTACTAGGCGAGCAGTACTTC
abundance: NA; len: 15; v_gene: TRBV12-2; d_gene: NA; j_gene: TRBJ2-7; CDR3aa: CASRPGQGIFYEQYF; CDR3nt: TGTGCAAGTCGCCCAGGACAGGGAATATTCTACGAGCAGTACTTC
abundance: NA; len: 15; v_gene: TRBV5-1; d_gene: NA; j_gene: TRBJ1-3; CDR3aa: CASSRDRSSGNTIYF; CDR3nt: TGCGCCAGCAGCCGCGACAGGAGCTCTGGAAACACCATATATTTT
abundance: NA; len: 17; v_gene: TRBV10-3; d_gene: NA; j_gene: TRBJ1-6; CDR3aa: CAISESGRRSYNSPLHF; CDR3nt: TGTGCCATCAGTGAGTCGGGGAGGCGCTCCTATAATTCACCCCTCCACTTT
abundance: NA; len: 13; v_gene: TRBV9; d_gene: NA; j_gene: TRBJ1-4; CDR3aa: CASSPGYNEKLFF; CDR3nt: TGTGCCAGCAGCCCCGGGTATAATGAAAAACTGTTTTTT
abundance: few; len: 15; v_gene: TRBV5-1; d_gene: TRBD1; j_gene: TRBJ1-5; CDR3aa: CASSFSGTGDQPQHF; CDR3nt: TGCGCCAGCAGCTTTTCCGGGACAGGTGATCAGCCCCAGCATTTT